One sample yielded the 5 T cell receptor beta chains listed below, sequenced in a study of blood T cells in healthy people across ages (dated by TCRdb to between 2015 and 2017). Library construction relied on 5' RACE. For sequencing, an Illumina HiSeq 2500 was employed. The second PCR ran for roughly 7 to 11 cycles and used a J-beta primer mix along with a sample-barcoded 5' primer. Using fastp trimming at Q25 and MiXCR clonotype assembly, TCRdb reanalyzed the public sequencing data and kept in-frame beta chains. Entries that share a CDR3 protein sequence are merged under the most common genes and DNA. The sample yields over 500,000 distinct CDR3 sequences; around 52% were counted once. The ten largest account for about 13% of the sample. Sequenced material: blood. These receptors originate from a woman older than 75 in good health.

V usage is TRBV7-9 and J usage is TRBJ1-1; TRBD1 aligns across 9 bases. Germline V gives CDR1 SEHNR, CDR2 FQNEAQ (reference sequence). V shed 3 bases and J 5 bases; nucleotides not matched to a gene: 7. There are 15 residues in the CDR3. In DNA form, the CDR3 reads TGTGCCAGCAGCTTCGAGGACAGGGGACGAACTGAAGCTTTCTTT. Amino acids: CASSFEDRGRTEAFF. The variable domain in full, with the rest retrieved from reference TRBV7-9 and TRBJ1-1, is DTGVSQNPRHKITKRGQNVTFRCDPISEHNRLYWYRQTLGQGPEFLTYFQNEAQLEKSRLLSDRFSAERPKGSFSTLEIQRTEQGDSAMYLCASSFEDRGRTEAFFGQGTRLTVV.

A remark on this clonotype: A read error is possible here, since a much larger clone lies one base away. V is TRBV6-5 and J is TRBJ2-7, with D unclear. V lost 4 bases and J lost 12, with 13 bases in between. CDR1 and CDR2 (germline): MNHEY, SVGAGI. The CDR3 spans 11 residues. The CDR3 here is CASSSGSVWYF. The DNA for the CDR3 is TGTGCCAGCAGTTCTGGGTCGGTTTGGTACTTC.

This clonotype was seen repeatedly, ten times or more. This sequence joins TRBV2 and TRBJ2-7; D not certain. The J call may not be correct, given that the DNA end is closer to TRBJ2-5. The CDR3 totals 13 residues. CDR1 is SNHLY, CDR2 FYNNEI, per germline. Written as DNA, the CDR3 is TGTGCCAGCACCTTCTTTAGGGTCGGGACCCAGTACTTC. Amino acids: CASTFFRVGTQYF.

Comment on this clonotype: Given a much more abundant clone one base away, this may be a read error. This sequence joins TRBV10-3 and TRBJ2-1; D possibly uses TRBD1 or TRBD2 (5 bases each). V was pared by 5 bases and J by 6 bases, with 20 bases between. The CDR3 has 16 residues. CDR1 ENHRY and CDR2 SYGVKD come from the germline V gene. CDR3 DNA: TGTGCCATCAGTAAAAATCCGGGACCAGTAGCCAATGAGCAGTTCTTC. Translating gives CAISKNPGPVANEQFF.

This clonotype was counted between two and nine times. The chain couples TRBV7-9 to TRBJ2-1, with 12 bases aligning to TRBD2. Germline values: CDR1 SEHNR, CDR2 FQNEAQ (reference sequence). CDR3 length: 16 residues. J was trimmed by 2 bases and V by 3 bases; bases with no gene match: 2. This chain's CDR3 is CASSFTSGGTYNEQFF. The CDR3, as DNA: TGTGCCAGCAGCTTCACTAGCGGGGGGACCTACAATGAGCAGTTCTTC.